This entry lists 15 T cell receptor beta chains sequenced from one sample in a study of CD8+CD57+ T cells in acquired aplastic anemia. TCR beta VDJ and CDR3 profiling used genomic DNA as template. TCRdb fed the reads into MiXCR, producing one record per CDR3 protein. This table holds a few hundred thousand distinct CDR3 sequences, over 25% found once. In patients chosen for sequencing, flow cytometry had shown CD8+CD57+ cell expansion. Sequenced material: sorted CD4+, CD8+, or CD8+CD57+ T cells (not recorded which) from PBMCs. Receptors were obtained from a human donor with aplastic anemia.

There are a few counts of this clonotype. The J gene is TRBJ2-1, the V gene TRBV3-1, with D unresolved. The ends were cut back, 2 bases at V and 8 bases at J, with 10 bases in the middle. CDR1 and CDR2 (germline): LGHDT, YNNKEL (reference sequence). The CDR3 is 13 residues long. The CDR3 nucleotides are TGTGCCAGCAGCCAACCAAATAGGGATGAGCAGTTCTTC. Protein product: CASSQPNRDEQFF.

This sequence joins TRBV2 and TRBJ1-1, with a possible D match to TRBD1 (5 bases). CDR1 SNHLY and CDR2 FYNNEI come from the germline V gene. V was shortened by 7 bases and J by 0 bases, with 15 bases between the two germline ends. The CDR3 consists of 15 residues. For the CDR3, the DNA is TGTGCCAGCACCCGGGACCAACCCATGAACACTGAAGCTTTCTTT. Translation: CASTRDQPMNTEAFF.

This clonotype has at least ten counts. The chain has TRBV24-1 and TRBJ2-1; TRBD2 might be the D (5 bases). The CDR3 extends over 15 amino acids. Trimming shortened V by 4 bases and J by 8 bases, and 17 bases separated the two germline ends. Germline V gene lookup returns CDR1 KGHDR and CDR2 SFDVKD. CDR3 loop: CATSDPGITYDEQFF. CDR3 DNA: TGTGCCACCAGTGACCCCGGGATTACTTACGATGAGCAGTTCTTC.

The sample holds many counts of this clonotype. This chain's CDR3 is CASSIEQSPGEAFF. CDR3 DNA: TGTGCCAGTAGTATAGAACAGTCGCCTGGTGAAGCTTTCTTT. The J gene is TRBJ1-1, the V gene TRBV19; D remains ambiguous. The CDR3 runs to 14 residues. Germline CDR1 is LNHDA and CDR2 is SQIVND (reference sequence). The V gene lost 0 bases and the J gene lost 7 bases, with 12 bases spanning the gap.

This clonotype was detected many times. V is TRBV20-1 and J is TRBJ1-5; 9 bases match TRBD1. Trimming removed 4 bases from V and 0 bases from J; junction bases left unmatched: 13. Germline lookup yields CDR1 DFQATT and CDR2 SNEGSKA (reference sequence). This CDR3 is built from 18 residues. This CDR3 reads CSATTTPPGQGSNQPQHF. CDR3 DNA sequence: TGCAGTGCTACCACCACTCCGCCGGGACAGGGTAGCAATCAGCCCCAGCATTTT.

The table lists this clonotype with many counts. The V gene is TRBV6-2 or TRBV6-3, the J gene TRBJ2-7, with TRBD2 matching over 9 bases. The germline CDR1 and CDR2 sequences are MNHEY and SVGEGT. With 6 bases clipped from V and 9 bases from J, the junction kept 12 bases outside the gene matches. This CDR3 is built from 14 residues. CDR3 protein: CASRPLAGNRVQYF. The CDR3 region has the DNA TGTGCCAGCAGACCGCTAGCGGGGAACCGCGTGCAGTACTTC.

This chain links TRBV19 with TRBJ1-5; possibly TRBD1 for D (5 bases). Trimming cost V 8 bases and J 9 bases, with 14 bases left between them. The CDR3 runs to 12 residues. Germline V CDR1 and CDR2: LNHDA, SQIVND (reference sequence). This chain's CDR3 is CASRDGARPQHF. CDR3 nucleotides: TGTGCCAGTCGGGACGGTGCTCGGCCCCAGCATTTT.

The rearrangement links TRBV10-1 to TRBJ2-5; the D is unclear. CDR1 is WNHNN and CDR2 is SYGVQD in the germline V gene (reference sequence). The CDR3 is 13 amino acids. V gave up 1 base and J gave up 4 bases, with 7 bases separating them. The CDR3 nucleotides are TGCGCCAGCAGTGAGTGGTTAGGAGAGACCCAGTACTTC. Translation: CASSEWLGETQYF.

The chain is built from TRBV7-6 and TRBJ2-5; possible D gene TRBD2, 7 bases. This CDR3 has 12 residues. CDR1 SGHVS and CDR2 FNYEAQ come from the germline V gene. Trimming took 11 bases from V and 5 from J, leaving 15 bases between them. The CDR3 DNA reads as TGTGCCCCAACCGGGGGGCACGAGACCCAGTACTTC. Translation: CAPTGGHETQYF.

A word on this clonotype: This likely comes from a read error, as the CDR3 has no conserved phenylalanine or tryptophan at its end. The CDR3 sequence is CASSLVGPNTGELFS. For the CDR3, the DNA is TGTGCCAGCAGCTTAGTTGGGCCGAACACCGGGGAGCTGTTTTCT. This chain links TRBV7-6 with TRBJ2-2; D unresolved. The ends were cut back, 1 base at V and 0 bases at J, with 6 bases in the middle. There are 15 residues in the CDR3. Germline CDR1 and CDR2: SGHVS and FNYEAQ.

The rearrangement joins TRBV11-2 to TRBJ1-3; D is perhaps TRBD1 (5 bases). V lost 7 bases to trimming and J lost 0 bases, with 16 bases between them. This CDR3 has 16 amino acids. Germline V gives CDR1 SGHAT, CDR2 FQNNGV. The CDR3 coding sequence is TGTGCCAGCACCATCCCCCGGGGGAGCTCTGGAAACACCATATATTTT. This translates into CASTIPRGSSGNTIYF.

The sample holds a few counts of this clonotype. The chain couples TRBV20-1 to TRBJ1-5, with D unresolved. CDR3 length equals 15 residues. Deletions cut 0 bases from V and 0 bases from J, with 9 bases between. Germline V gene sequence: CDR1 DFQATT, CDR2 SNEGSKA (reference sequence). CDR3 bases: TGCAGTGCTAGAGAAGGGCACCTTAGCAATCAGCCCCAGCATTTT. Protein product: CSAREGHLSNQPQHF.

This chain links TRBV9 with TRBJ2-1; the match to TRBD1 covers 9 bases. The trim removed 3 bases at V and 6 bases at J, leaving 16 bases unmatched. This CDR3 has 18 residues. Per the germline V gene, CDR1 is SGDLS and CDR2 is YYNGEE. CDR3: CASSGTGQGKQSGNEQFF. The DNA of the CDR3 is TGTGCCAGCAGCGGGACGGGACAGGGTAAGCAGTCGGGCAATGAGCAGTTCTTC. Variable domain in full (rest from reference TRBV9 and TRBJ2-1): DSGVTQTPKHLITATGQRVTLRCSPRSGDLSVYWYQQSLDQGLQFLIQYYNGEERAKGNILERFSAQQFPDLHSELNLSSLELGDSALYFCASSGTGQGKQSGNEQFFGPGTRLTVL.

The chain links TRBV7-2 to TRBJ2-7; TRBD2 is a possible D gene (6 bases). Trimming shortened V by 1 base and J by 2 bases, and 12 bases separated the two germline ends. This CDR3 has 15 residues. Germline V lookup: CDR1 SGHTA, CDR2 FQGNSA. The CDR3 DNA sequence: TGTGCCAGCAGCTTAGTGACGGGGGAGACCTACGAGCAGTACTTC. This translates into CASSLVTGETYEQYF.

This clonotype was picked up many times. The rearrangement joins TRBV10-3 to TRBJ2-3; 14 nucleotides align to TRBD2. Germline CDR1 and CDR2: ENHRY and SYGVKD. CDR3 length: 17 residues. V lost 7 bases and J lost 0; bases outside the gene matches: 6. In nucleotides, the CDR3 is TGTGCCATCACCGGGACTAGCGGGAGAGCTAGCACAGATACGCAGTATTTT. Its protein product is CAITGTSGRASTDTQYF.